The present entry profiles one T cell receptor beta chain with its context. Its cognate antigen is unknown. This sample was included in a study of T-cell reconstitution after alpha-beta-depleted transplantation in children. Study-level points and caveats: The high TCRbeta diversity at day 60 in some patients came from surviving recipient T cells and thymic progenitors. Expanded clones from the graft, numbering several hundred, reportedly supplied alpha-beta T cells about two months after transplant. T-cell counts and diversity at one year following transplant were attributed mainly to newly produced T cells.

After removal of 5 bases from V and 4 bases from J, the junction contained 10 bases not matched to a gene. This CDR3 has 16 residues. CDR1 and CDR2 from the germline V gene are SGHTA and FQGNSA. The library targeted TCRbeta and was prepared with unique molecular identifiers. TCRdb fed the PCR reads into MiXCR, producing one record per CDR3 protein. The data contain about 300,000 distinct CDR3 sequences, just over 7.5% of them singletons. The sequencing used peripheral blood, collected 360 days after TCRalphabeta/CD19-depleted stem cell transplant. The source of this sequence is a female patient aged 2 to 10 who had a stem cell transplant for Fanconi anemia, so the T cells may come from the graft donor. The rearrangement uses TRBV7-2 and TRBJ2-1, with TRBD2 matching 8 bases. The CDR3 DNA follows: TGTGCCAGCAGCCGGTTCACGGGGGGGGGTTACAATGAGCAGTTCTTC. Protein product: CASSRFTGGGYNEQFF. Combining the CDR3 with reference TRBV7-2 and TRBJ2-1 gives the whole variable domain GAGVSQSPSNKVTEKGKDVELRCDPISGHTALYWYRQSLGQGLEFLIYFQGNSAPDKSGLPSDRFSAERTGGSVSTLTIQRTQQEDSAVYLCASSRFTGGGYNEQFFGPGTRLTVL.